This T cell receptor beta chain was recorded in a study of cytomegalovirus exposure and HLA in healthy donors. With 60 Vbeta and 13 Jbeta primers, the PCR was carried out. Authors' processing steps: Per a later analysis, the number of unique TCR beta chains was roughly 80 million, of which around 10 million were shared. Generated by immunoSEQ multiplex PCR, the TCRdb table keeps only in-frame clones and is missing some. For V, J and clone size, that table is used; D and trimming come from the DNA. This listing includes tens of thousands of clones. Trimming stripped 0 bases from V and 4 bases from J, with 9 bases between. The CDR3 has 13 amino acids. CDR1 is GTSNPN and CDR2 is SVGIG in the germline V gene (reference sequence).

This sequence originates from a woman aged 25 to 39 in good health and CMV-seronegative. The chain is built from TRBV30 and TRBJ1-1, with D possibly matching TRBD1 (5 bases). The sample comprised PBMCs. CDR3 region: CAWSVQGVTEAFF. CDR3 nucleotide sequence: TGTGCCTGGAGTGTCCAGGGTGTCACTGAAGCTTTCTTT.